This TCR beta chain was observed in a study of shared clonotypes between healthy human individuals. The CDR3 spans 15 residues. The junction had 15 bases not matched to a gene; V was cut back by 6 bases and J by 9 bases. Germline V gives CDR1 SGHRS, CDR2 YFSETQ. To note about this clone: The antigen remains undetermined.

The naive CD8 subset, CD45RO-negative cells positively selected for CCR7, excluded terminally differentiated effector memory CD45RA+ cells. In replicate PCRs of sorted subsets, roughly 190 ng DNA, roughly 31,000 T cell genomes, was used. Sequenced by immunoSEQ multiplex PCR; TCRdb stores in-frame clones only, minus some. There are approximately 650,000 clones in the sample; roughly 95% occur only once, and 0.11% lies in the top ten. Findings and limits, study-wide: Naive subsets, compared against memory subsets, generally had larger estimated richness values. Donor clonotype sharing was expected to depend on sequencing depth.

This sequence joins TRBV5-1 and TRBJ2-1; 7 bases agree with TRBD2. Source material: naive CD8+ T cells sorted from blood. This clonotype was obtained from a woman in her 30s in good health. CDR3 sequence: CASTARSREYSEQFF. CDR3 nucleotides: TGCGCCAGCACCGCCAGGTCGCGGGAGTATAGTGAGCAGTTCTTC.